These T cell receptor beta chains were read from a single sample in a study of PD-L1 blockade in urothelial cancer. Sequencing used immunoSEQ multiplex PCR; TCRdb keeps in-frame clones, though not all of them. The sample has roughly 63,000 clones; about four fifths are singletons. The material sequenced was PBMCs, taken around atezolizumab (anti-PD-L1) treatment. The receptors derive from a man in his sixties or seventies with urothelial cancer. The CDR3 runs from the conserved cysteine through the conserved F or W. Each record gives: clone size, CDR3 length, V gene, D gene, J gene, CDR3 protein, CDR3 DNA. A D gene is named only where the DNA matches it firmly. Size is stated for part of the rows, as once, few or many counts, or as a class when the clone is expanded.

>once|17|TRBV30|TRBD1|TRBJ2-3
CAWSTGQGAFGTDTQYF
TGTGCCTGGAGCACCGGACAGGGGGCTTTCGGCACAGATACGCAGTATTTT
>.|16|TRBV4-2|TRBD1|TRBJ2-7
CASSQEDYRGFYEQYF
TGTGCCAGCAGCCAAGAGGACTACAGGGGGTTTTACGAGCAGTACTTC
>once|15|TRBV9|.|TRBJ1-4
CASSARPAGNEKLFF
TGTGCCAGCAGCGCCCGCCCTGCGGGAAATGAAAAACTGTTTTTT
>.|16|TRBV28|TRBD1|TRBJ2-2
CASSSGQGANTGELFF
TGTGCCAGCTCATCCGGACAGGGGGCGAACACCGGGGAGCTGTTTTTT
>.|13|TRBV14|.|TRBJ2-2
CASSQLSTGELFF
TGTGCCAGCAGCCAACTCTCCACCGGGGAGCTGTTTTTT
>.|15|TRBV4-1|TRBD2|TRBJ2-5
CASSSPGLGQETQYF
TGCGCCAGCAGCTCCCCGGGACTAGGCCAAGAGACCCAGTACTTC
>.|13|TRBV7-9|.|TRBJ2-1
CASSSGPGNEQFF
TGTGCCAGCAGCTCAGGTCCGGGGAATGAGCAGTTCTTC
>.|15|TRBV7-8|.|TRBJ1-4
CASSLSRGGSEKLFF
TGTGCCAGCAGCTTGAGCAGGGGAGGGAGTGAAAAACTGTTTTTT
>.|13|TRBV6-1|.|TRBJ1-2
CASSQTLLYGYTF
TGTGCCAGCAGTCAGACACTTCTCTATGGCTACACCTTC
>.|16|TRBV7-5|.|TRBJ2-2
CARSLGLRENTGELFF
TGTGCCAGAAGCTTAGGGTTACGGGAGAACACCGGGGAGCTGTTTTTT
>.|14|TRBV5-1|TRBD2|TRBJ2-7
CASSSSGRAREQYF
TGCGCCAGCAGCTCCAGCGGGAGGGCTCGAGAGCAGTACTTC
>.|16|TRBV5-4|TRBD2|TRBJ2-2
CASSSGLAVNTGELFF
TGTGCCAGCAGCTCGGGACTAGCGGTTAACACCGGGGAGCTGTTTTTT
>.|15|TRBV5-5|TRBD1|TRBJ1-5
CASSRQGARNQPQHF
TGTGCCAGCAGCAGGCAGGGGGCGCGGAATCAGCCCCAGCATTTT
>.|16|TRBV5-4|.|TRBJ1-1
CASSSSPGQANTEAFF
TGTGCCAGCAGCTCGTCGCCGGGACAAGCGAACACTGAAGCTTTCTTT
>.|14|TRBV21-1|.|TRBJ2-1
CASRGTSGPGKQFF
TGTGCCAGCAGGGGGACTAGCGGCCCGGGTAAGCAGTTCTTC
>.|15|TRBV19|TRBD1|TRBJ1-5
CASSIGYRGGQPQHF
TGTGCCAGTAGTATTGGATACAGGGGTGGCCAGCCCCAGCATTTT
>.|16|TRBV5-1|TRBD2|TRBJ2-3
CASSLSASGNSDTQYF
TGCGCCAGCAGCTTGTCGGCTAGCGGGAACTCAGATACGCAGTATTTT
>.|14|TRBV19|.|TRBJ1-2
CASTGGRRNYGYTF
TGTGCCAGTACCGGAGGAAGGCGGAACTATGGCTACACCTTC
>.|16|TRBV7-6|TRBD1|TRBJ1-3
CASSPRQGMTGNTIYF
TGTGCCAGCAGTCCCCGACAGGGGATGACTGGAAACACCATATATTTT
>once|15|TRBV5-1|TRBD2|TRBJ2-7
CASTLAGGNYNEQYF
TGCGCCAGCACGCTAGCGGGAGGTAACTATAACGAGCAGTACTTC
>.|14|TRBV18|TRBD2|TRBJ2-1
CASSAGTSVNEQFF
TGTGCCAGCTCAGCCGGGACTAGCGTCAATGAGCAGTTCTTC
>.|14|TRBV5-4|.|TRBJ2-2
CASSSQGFTGELFF
TGTGCCAGCAGCTCTCAGGGTTTCACCGGGGAGCTGTTTTTT
>.|17|TRBV5-1|.|TRBJ2-5
CATKHAPRTEKQETQYF
TGCGCCACCAAACACGCCCCAAGGACAGAGAAACAAGAGACCCAGTACTTC
>.|16|TRBV6-6|TRBD2|TRBJ2-7
CASSPTGTSGLYEQYF
TGTGCCAGCAGCCCTACCGGGACTAGCGGTCTCTACGAGCAGTACTTC
>once|13|TRBV5-8|TRBD1|TRBJ2-5
CASSLGTGKTQYF
TGTGCCAGCAGCTTAGGGACAGGGAAGACCCAGTACTTC
>.|14|TRBV11-2|.|TRBJ1-1
CASSLNTGAPEAFF
TGTGCCAGCAGCTTAAATACGGGAGCGCCTGAAGCTTTCTTT
>.|14|TRBV18|TRBD1|TRBJ2-1
CASSRDRGGSEQFF
TGTGCCAGCTCAAGGGACAGGGGAGGTAGTGAGCAGTTCTTC
>.|16|TRBV2|TRBD1|TRBJ2-6
CASSATGGAGANVLTF
TGTGCCAGCAGCGCCACAGGGGGCGCTGGGGCCAACGTCCTGACTTTC
>few|16|TRBV19|.|TRBJ2-1
CASSPGKHTSYNEQFF
TGTGCCAGTAGTCCCGGGAAGCATACCTCCTACAATGAGCAGTTCTTC
>.|15|TRBV5-1|TRBD2|TRBJ2-1
CASSQGLAAIFEQFF
TGCGCCAGCAGCCAAGGACTAGCGGCTATTTTTGAGCAGTTCTTC
>.|17|TRBV5-1|TRBD1|TRBJ2-5
CASSLGFGQGARETQYF
TGCGCCAGCAGCTTGGGTTTTGGACAGGGGGCACGGGAGACCCAGTACTTC
>.|14|TRBV5-1|TRBD2|TRBJ2-1
CASSWGTSYNEQFF
TGCGCCAGCAGCTGGGGGACTAGCTACAATGAGCAGTTCTTC
>.|14|TRBV5-1|TRBD1|TRBJ1-3
CASSHGTGADTIYF
TGCGCCAGCAGCCACGGGACAGGGGCGGACACCATATATTTT
>.|14|TRBV6-5|TRBD1|TRBJ1-3
CASSGTGSGNTIYF
TGTGCCAGCAGTGGGACAGGGTCTGGAAACACCATATATTTT
>.|13|TRBV14|.|TRBJ2-1
CASSGTRSAGQFF
TGTGCCAGCAGCGGGACTCGTTCGGCTGGGCAGTTCTTC
>.|13|TRBV10-3|TRBD1|TRBJ2-3
CAIARDSTDTQYF
TGTGCCATCGCCCGGGACAGTACAGATACGCAGTATTTT
>.|15|TRBV25-1|TRBD2|TRBJ2-7
CASGPSSGPTYEQYF
TGTGCCAGCGGTCCCTCTAGCGGCCCTACCTACGAGCAGTACTTC
>once|13|TRBV7-8|.|TRBJ1-1
CASSLDSNTEAFF
TGTGCCAGCAGCTTAGACTCTAACACTGAAGCTTTCTTT
>.|14|TRBV6-5|.|TRBJ1-2
CASSLRGIGYGYTF
TGTGCCAGCAGTCTCAGGGGCATTGGCTATGGCTACACCTTC